Described below is a single TCR beta chain sequence and its context. The specificity of this receptor is unknown. Per-base qualities were not stored, and no clone one base away is much larger. Library prep was done by the immunoSEQ multiplex PCR assay. The multiplex PCR relied on a mix of 60 forward primers for TCR Vbeta segments and 13 reverse primers for TCR Jbeta segments. Amplification of the CDR3 region of rearranged TCR beta genes was performed with a multiplex PCR assay on genomic DNA. Amplified TCR beta libraries were sequenced as 87-base-pair reads on the Illumina HiSeq System. In the source study's methods: A later analysis tallied 75 million to 85 million unique TCR beta chains across the 550 to 850 repertoires, and roughly 11 million of those chains were shared by two or more donors. To remove PCR and sequencing errors, raw reads were error-corrected and collapsed into unique sequences using a nearest-neighbor algorithm that merged closely related sequences. V, D and J gene segments were assigned by aligning CDR3 sequences to IMGT reference sequences. Each retained sequence needed at least a six-nucleotide match to both a V gene segment and a J gene segment. A rearrangement was called productive if the CDR3 had no stop codons and remained in frame with V and J, and every other rearrangement was called non-productive. CDR3 was defined according to IMGT convention as the region running from the second conserved V-encoded cysteine to the conserved J-encoded phenylalanine. In an earlier analysis of 587 of the donors, sequences lacking an unambiguous match to a single V gene segment were excluded. An earlier analysis of about 590 of the donors classified V segments as functional when productive rearrangements were above 56.7% and as segregating when the standard deviation between donors was above 5%. A statistical classification framework was built for diagnosing cytomegalovirus status from the catalog of TCR beta chain sequences. V and J gene assignment, in a later analysis, came from comparing TCR nucleotide sequences with IMGT/GENE-DB human TR gene sequences. Using the TCRdist pipeline, a later analysis assigned CDR3 sequences along with most-parsimonious VDJ recombination scenarios. In a later analysis, each TCR beta chain was defined by its CDR3 amino acid sequence together with its V-gene family, and reads without a unique V-gene family were excluded. As a way to deal with suspected cross-contamination and a sequencing artifact, a later analysis dropped approximately 590 nucleotide sequences that were highly shared and had low generation probability. In a later analysis, a clonal expansion index for each public chain was calculated from normalized within-repertoire ranks of inferred template counts. Generation probabilities in a later analysis came from a VDJ recombination model fitted to out-of-frame rearrangements, and those results were checked against IGoR. Hypergeometric tests were used in a later analysis to score TCR-TCR, TCR-HLA and TCR-CMV co-occurrence, with a repertoire-size bias correction applied to the TCR pairs. A later analysis estimated false discovery rates by permuting HLA or CMV assignments 20 times. In a later analysis, co-occurring TCRs were grouped using DBSCAN, and TCRdist sequence similarity was added for clustering within HLA-allele-positive subsets. Repertoires with fewer than 30,000 or more than 120,000 public chains were left out of co-occurrence clustering, as were several repertoires with anomalous nucleotide sharing. TCRdb retrieved this table from immuneACCESS and kept in-frame rearrangements only. Not all clones are present; in checked studies, unresolved V genes account for under half, and no reason is known for the remainder. V, J and clone size reflect that table, while D and trimming were determined from the DNA. This sample is represented by some 130,000 clones; roughly 77% of them were singletons. The ten largest clonotypes hold roughly 4.3% of the sample.

This entry comes from a study of cytomegalovirus exposure and HLA in healthy donors (dated by TCRdb to 2016 to 2017). Background for the entire study: An earlier analysis of some 600 of the donors reported approximately 280 Gb of sequence data and 95 million to 120 million unique TCR beta sequences obtained from around 190 million T cells. An early release covering just under 650 HLA-typed donors comprised about 300 gigabases of sequencing data and around 80 million unique TCR sequences. The genetic ancestry cluster associated with self-reported Caucasian donors included around four fifths of the 398 genotyped donors. The aim of the study was to test whether cataloging public T cell receptors could identify signatures of past pathogen exposure. The study used immunosequencing to profile the T cell repertoires of 670 or so subjects and linked those repertoires to cytomegalovirus serostatus. Along with the roughly 700-subject first cohort, a separate validation cohort of about 110 different subjects was used. To predict cytomegalovirus infection status, the study combined high-throughput TCR immunosequencing, statistical association of individual TCRs with disease status, and machine learning. A later analysis re-analyzed previously published TCR beta repertoires from approximately 670 donors and added high-resolution HLA genotyping to study TCR occurrence patterns. The later analysis used no new phenotypic data to find candidate immune exposures, relying instead on TCR beta sequences and their occurrence across donors. In an earlier analysis of roughly 580 of the donors, high-throughput TCR beta sequencing was used to judge whether each TCR beta V gene segment behaved as functional or pseudogenic. Alongside the repertoire data, information on donor age, sex, ethnicity and CMV serostatus was compiled. A later genetic analysis took genome-wide SNP genotypes for about 65% of the roughly 670 donors and used that subset as a discovery cohort. Every discovery cohort repertoire had been produced on one sequencing platform. HLA typing included class I and class II loci at four-digit resolution. Typing coverage varied by locus: roughly 620-640 donors for A, B, C, DRB1 and DQB1; approximately 560 for DQA1; about 570 for DPA1; under 490 for DPB1. Four to six DR-DQ haplotypes were handled as single units for association and clustering, since linkage in the cohort was strong. On average, around 240,000 unique TCR beta nucleotide sequences were sequenced per donor among 398 genotyped donors of the cohort, with 15% to 20% of those sequences being non-productive. General findings and caveats noted by the study authors: The study listed 150 to 200 TCR beta chains as associated with cytomegalovirus. A further reported finding was that TCR beta sequences accurately predicted the HLA-A and HLA-B alleles for most subjects in the first cohort. The sequencing pipeline was judged likely to have produced a cluster of highly shared sequence variants as a technical artifact. In a later genetic analysis, a missense DCLRE1C variant was associated with V-gene and J-gene trimming of TCR beta chains, and the association was replicated in an independent cohort. Correlated functional status among segregating V segments might reflect linkage disequilibrium, but an unknown experimental factor could not be ruled out. The authors suggested that the approach could potentially be extended to other disease states and immunological phenotypes. Broadly in line with IMGT annotations, most TCR beta V segments showed up in productive rearrangements about 87% or about 30% of the time in an earlier analysis of 587 of the donors. In a later analysis, several top co-occurrence clusters were reported to appear linked to parvovirus B19, influenza, CMV and Epstein-Barr virus. Specific HLA alleles were associated with 18,000 or so TCR beta sequences at a false discovery rate of 0.05 in a later analysis. In vitro tests confirmed that a few of the cytomegalovirus-associated TCR beta chains recognize cytomegalovirus antigens. Across donors, most TCR sequences were observed very rarely, whereas some public TCRs were present in many individuals. In both the original and validation cohorts, the classifier was reported to diagnose cytomegalovirus status with high specificity and sensitivity. According to a later analysis, TCR association rates differed among HLA loci, with DRB1 alleles showing the most associated TCRs and HLA-C alleles showing the fewest. Only TCR beta chains were sequenced in this cohort, and the absence of alpha or paired-chain data limited detectable features. Because the 87-base-pair reads could not distinguish some IMGT-functional V segments, including TRBV6-2 and TRBV6-3, those segments were excluded. A later analysis found that most CMV-associated TCR beta chains appeared HLA-restricted, with HLA associations seemingly driven largely by CMV exposure. In a later analysis, HLA-associated TCR beta chains showed more clonal expansion and lower generation probabilities than non-associated chains that were equally common. Strong co-occurrence of HLA alleles, especially DR and DQ, made assigning TCR associations to individual alleles difficult. Because some donors lacked HLA typing at each locus, the association tests relied only on the typed subset. The presence/absence analyses assumed that sequencing depth was roughly uniform across donors, and that assumption may not be true. Compared with the roughly 600-donor mean, donors in an Asian-associated ancestry cluster had fewer N-insertions in productive TCRs, according to a later genetic analysis. For the cohort, immune exposure information was limited to CMV serostatus. Because counts were too low, roughly 17 rarely observed V segments, including chromosome 9 orphons, were left out of the earlier analysis of about 500 of the donors.

In total, about 650 healthy bone marrow donors made up the cohort. At the time of sampling, all cohort members were nominally healthy, though unrecorded immune exposures were likely present. The donor was CMV seronegative and was included in the group of several hundred seronegative cohort members. Every donor gave a peripheral blood sample, and the peripheral blood mononuclear cells from that sample were used for TCR beta sequencing. Genomic DNA was extracted from the blood cell samples with the Qiagen DNeasy Blood Extraction Kit. The CDR3 has 13 amino acids, counting the end cysteine and phenylalanine. Here the CDR3 DNA is all that survives: 39 bases in frame from base 1. Unmatched junction bases come to 5, with V trimmed by 3 bases and J by 8 bases. The germline V gene gives CDR1 as SGHVS and CDR2 as FQNEAQ.

The sequence was collected from a male donor in good health and CMV-seronegative. Material: PBMCs. The chain was built from TRBV7-8 and TRBJ1-2; 8 bases in the junction line up with TRBD1. The CDR3 in this case is CASSFGQGTGYTF. The sequence in DNA is TGTGCCAGCAGCTTTGGACAGGGAACGGGCTACACCTTC.